These T cell receptor beta chains were read from a single sample in a study of cytomegalovirus exposure and HLA in healthy donors. Libraries were prepared by immunoSEQ multiplex PCR; TCRdb keeps only in-frame clonotypes and omits some of them. The data hold 130,000 or so clones, with nearly 90% observed a single time. Sequencing was carried out using PBMCs. The receptor source for this set is a young man in good health and CMV-seronegative. CDR3s include the opening cysteine and the closing phenylalanine or tryptophan. The order of the fields is clone size, CDR3 length, D gene, V gene, J gene, CDR3 protein, CDR3 DNA. The D gene is left open where the match is weak. Clone size is given for some rows only: seen once, a few or many times, or a class if the clone is expanded.

>-|14|-|TRBV6-5|TRBJ1-6
CASSYEGVGSPLHF
TGTGCCAGCAGTTACGAGGGGGTTGGATCACCCCTCCACTTT
>-|15|-|TRBV7-9|TRBJ1-1
CATSWGGVGMTEAFF
TGTGCCACCTCCTGGGGGGGCGTAGGTATGACTGAAGCTTTCTTT
>-|13|-|TRBV2|TRBJ2-5
CAIGGGGGETQYF
TGTGCCATAGGGGGGGGTGGTGGAGAGACCCAGTACTTC
>-|14|-|TRBV4-1|TRBJ1-5
CASSRASSNQPQHF
TGCGCCAGCAGCCGGGCCAGTAGCAATCAGCCCCAGCATTTT
>-|16|TRBD2|TRBV5-4|TRBJ2-7
CASSLEGLADSYEQYF
TGTGCCAGCAGCTTAGAAGGACTAGCGGACTCCTACGAGCAGTACTTC
>-|15|-|TRBV25-1|TRBJ2-2
CASSLGVSRIGELFF
TGTGCCAGCAGCCTCGGGGTTTCGCGGATCGGGGAGCTGTTTTTT
>-|14|-|TRBV5-4|TRBJ1-1
CASSSDRVNTEAFF
TGTGCCAGCAGCTCGGACAGAGTGAACACTGAAGCTTTCTTT
>-|13|TRBD1|TRBV7-6|TRBJ1-1
CASSLGQYTEAFF
TGTGCCAGCAGCCTGGGACAGTACACTGAAGCTTTCTTT
>few|13|-|TRBV11-3|TRBJ2-1
CASSPDGRGEQFF
TGTGCCAGCAGCCCCGACGGCCGGGGAGAGCAGTTCTTC
>-|16|-|TRBV19|TRBJ2-7
CASSMNGASGNYEQYF
TGTGCCAGTAGTATGAATGGAGCCAGCGGAAACTACGAGCAGTACTTC
>few|13|-|TRBV7-8|TRBJ1-1
CASSLVRGAEAFF
TGTGCCAGCAGCTTAGTTAGGGGCGCTGAAGCTTTCTTT
>-|14|-|TRBV15|TRBJ2-5
CATSKNRDGETQYF
TGTGCCACCAGCAAAAACAGGGACGGGGAGACCCAGTACTTC
>-|15|-|TRBV7-2|TRBJ2-1
CASSSDSLSYNEQFF
TGTGCCAGCAGCTCCGACTCCCTCTCCTACAATGAGCAGTTCTTC
>-|13|-|TRBV10-1|TRBJ2-3
CATQSFRPDTQYF
TGCGCCACCCAGTCCTTCCGCCCAGATACGCAGTATTTT
>once|11|-|TRBV7-6|TRBJ2-1
CASNVGGEQFF
TGTGCCAGCAACGTAGGGGGTGAGCAGTTCTTC
>-|14|-|TRBV6-1|TRBJ1-3
CASSLQSSGNTIYF
TGTGCCAGCAGTCTACAGAGCTCTGGAAACACCATATATTTT
>-|15|TRBD1|TRBV7-8|TRBJ1-5
CASSLGTGSNQPQHF
TGTGCCAGCAGCTTAGGGACAGGTAGCAATCAGCCCCAGCATTTT
>-|14|TRBD2|TRBV29-1|TRBJ2-5
CSLRGRGAQETQYF
TGCAGCCTTCGGGGGCGGGGGGCACAAGAGACCCAGTACTTC
>-|16|-|TRBV19|TRBJ1-2
CASSVEVGRDTYGYTF
TGTGCCAGTAGTGTCGAGGTCGGCAGGGATACCTATGGCTACACCTTC
>once|13|-|TRBV29-1|TRBJ2-3
CSVEEQYTDTQYF
TGCAGCGTTGAGGAACAGTACACAGATACGCAGTATTTT
>-|16|-|TRBV6-1|TRBJ1-4
CASSEPAVATNEKLFF
TGTGCCAGCAGTGAACCAGCAGTAGCGACTAATGAAAAACTGTTTTTT
>-|15|-|TRBV10-3|TRBJ2-7
CAISDRDTWRNEQYF
TGTGCCATCAGTGACCGGGACACGTGGCGGAACGAGCAGTACTTC
>-|18|-|TRBV11-3|TRBJ2-3
CARFDFLRGPFCTDTQYF
TGTGCCAGATTCGACTTTTTGCGGGGGCCGTTTTGCACAGATACGCAGTATTTT
>-|15|-|TRBV7-9|TRBJ2-1
CASSFGQDFDNEQFF
TGTGCCAGCAGCTTTGGGCAGGACTTCGACAATGAGCAGTTCTTC
>-|14|TRBD2|TRBV28|TRBJ2-7
CASTSRRGGPEQYF
TGTGCCAGCACCTCCCGCCGGGGGGGCCCGGAGCAGTACTTC
>-|15|-|TRBV19|TRBJ2-7
CASVPRAGLGYEQYF
TGTGCCAGCGTCCCTCGGGCGGGGTTGGGCTACGAGCAGTACTTC
>-|14|TRBD1|TRBV6-6|TRBJ2-7
CASTGTGGSYEQYF
TGTGCCAGCACCGGGACAGGGGGATCCTACGAGCAGTACTTC
>-|13|TRBD1|TRBV7-2|TRBJ1-5
CASSQGAEQPQHF
TGTGCCAGCAGCCAGGGGGCAGAGCAGCCCCAGCATTTT
>-|15|-|TRBV28|TRBJ1-2
CASSSQGILNYGYTF
TGTGCCAGCAGTTCACAGGGAATTCTTAACTATGGCTACACCTTC
>-|14|-|TRBV7-2|TRBJ1-4
CASSFGGAVEKLFF
TGTGCCAGCAGCTTCGGCGGTGCCGTCGAAAAACTGTTTTTT
>-|15|TRBD1|TRBV5-6|TRBJ2-7
CASSPFDRGPYEQYF
TGTGCCAGCAGCCCGTTTGACAGGGGCCCCTACGAGCAGTACTTC
>-|15|TRBD1|TRBV6-5|TRBJ1-1
CASVPTGVAGTEAFF
TGTGCCAGCGTTCCGACAGGGGTTGCGGGCACTGAAGCTTTCTTT
>-|15|TRBD1|TRBV4-2|TRBJ1-4
CASSQGQGANEKLFF
TGTGCCAGCAGCCAAGGTCAGGGGGCTAATGAAAAACTGTTTTTT
>-|13|-|TRBV9|TRBJ2-5
CASSVVPQETQYF
TGTGCCAGCAGCGTAGTCCCCCAGGAGACCCAGTACTTC
>-|12|-|TRBV15|TRBJ2-7
CATSSGLYEQYF
TGTGCCACCAGTAGTGGGCTCTACGAGCAGTACTTC
>-|15|TRBD2|TRBV9|TRBJ2-5
CASSVAGLGQETQYF
TGTGCCAGCAGCGTAGCCGGACTAGGGCAAGAGACCCAGTACTTC
>once|17|-|TRBV19|TRBJ1-5
CASSIPTLLDRNQPQHF
TGTGCCAGTAGTATCCCTACCCTCCTTGACAGAAATCAGCCCCAGCATTTT
>-|16|-|TRBV6-5|TRBJ2-1
CASSNLPGQGPLEQFF
TGTGCCAGCAGTAACTTACCGGGACAAGGACCACTTGAGCAGTTCTTC
>-|14|-|TRBV14|TRBJ2-2
CASSPEPGTGELFF
TGTGCCAGCAGCCCGGAACCAGGCACCGGGGAGCTGTTTTTT
>-|14|-|TRBV28|TRBJ1-1
CASSLGGPNTEAFF
TGTGCCAGCAGTTTGGGGGGACCAAACACTGAAGCTTTCTTT
>-|17|-|TRBV9|TRBJ1-6
CASSRSGTSSYNSPLHF
TGTGCCAGCAGCCGGTCAGGGACAAGCTCCTATAATTCACCCCTCCACTTT
>-|15|-|TRBV5-1|TRBJ1-6
CASSLGEGGNSPLHF
TGCGCCAGCAGCCTTGGGGAGGGTGGGAATTCACCCCTCCACTTT
>-|14|TRBD1|TRBV5-8|TRBJ1-4
CASSPGGTNEKLFF
TGTGCCAGCAGCCCAGGGGGCACTAATGAAAAACTGTTTTTT
>-|14|-|TRBV7-2|TRBJ2-5
CASSLMQGQETQYF
TGTGCCAGCAGCTTAATGCAGGGGCAAGAGACCCAGTACTTC
>-|16|TRBD2|TRBV18|TRBJ2-5
CASSPGTSGGQETQYF
TGTGCCAGCTCACCAGGGACTAGCGGGGGACAAGAGACCCAGTACTTC
>few|12|TRBD1|TRBV27|TRBJ1-6
CASGTGGITLHF
TGTGCCAGCGGGACAGGGGGTATCACCCTCCACTTT
>-|15|TRBD1|TRBV7-9|TRBJ1-5
CASSLGGAGNQPQHF
TGTGCCAGCAGCCTAGGGGGCGCCGGCAATCAGCCCCAGCATTTT
>once|15|-|TRBV12-5|TRBJ2-2
CASGYSGARTGELFF
TGTGCTAGTGGTTACTCTGGGGCCAGAACCGGGGAGCTGTTTTTT
>-|14|-|TRBV19|TRBJ1-2
CASSIGSAGTGYTF
TGTGCCAGTAGTATAGGGTCGGCGGGGACTGGCTACACCTTC
>once|13|TRBD1|TRBV6-1|TRBJ2-5
CASSRDREETQYF
TGTGCCAGCAGTCGGGACAGGGAAGAGACCCAGTACTTC
>-|15|-|TRBV12-5|TRBJ2-1
CASGLDWGNYNEQFF
TGTGCTAGTGGTTTGGATTGGGGCAACTACAATGAGCAGTTCTTC